The present T cell receptor (beta chain) was sequenced within a study of T cells of healthy individuals. TCRdb ran MiXCR on the 5' RACE reads and lists one entry per CDR3 protein. The table includes nearly 100,000 distinct CDR3 sequences, approximately 15% detected once. This clonotype was recorded a few times. Germline values: CDR1 MDHEN, CDR2 SYDVKM. This CDR3 spans 13 amino acids. V shed 8 bases and J shed 2 bases, with 13 bases lying between them. This chain joins TRBV28 and TRBJ2-7; D is possibly TRBD1 or TRBD2 (5 bases each). The receptor was derived from a human donor in good health. CDR3 protein: CASCVGRAYEQYF. The CDR3 nucleotides read TGTGCCAGCTGTGTGGGACGGGCCTACGAGCAGTACTTC.